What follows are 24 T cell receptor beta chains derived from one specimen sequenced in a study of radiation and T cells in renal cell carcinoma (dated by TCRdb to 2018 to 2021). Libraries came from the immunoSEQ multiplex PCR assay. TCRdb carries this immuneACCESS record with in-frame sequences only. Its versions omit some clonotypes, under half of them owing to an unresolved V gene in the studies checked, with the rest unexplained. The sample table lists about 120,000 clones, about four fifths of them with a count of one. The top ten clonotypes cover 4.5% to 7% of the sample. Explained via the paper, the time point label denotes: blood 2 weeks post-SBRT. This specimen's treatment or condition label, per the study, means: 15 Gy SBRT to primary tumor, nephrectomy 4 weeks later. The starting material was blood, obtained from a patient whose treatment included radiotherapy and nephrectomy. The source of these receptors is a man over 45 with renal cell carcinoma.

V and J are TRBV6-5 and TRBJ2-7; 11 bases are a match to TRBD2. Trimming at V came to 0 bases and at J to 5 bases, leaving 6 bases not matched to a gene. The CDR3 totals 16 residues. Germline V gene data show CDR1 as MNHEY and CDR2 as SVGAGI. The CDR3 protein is CASSYSVSSGRNEQYF. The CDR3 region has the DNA TGTGCCAGCAGTTACTCGGTCTCTAGCGGGAGGAACGAGCAGTACTTC.

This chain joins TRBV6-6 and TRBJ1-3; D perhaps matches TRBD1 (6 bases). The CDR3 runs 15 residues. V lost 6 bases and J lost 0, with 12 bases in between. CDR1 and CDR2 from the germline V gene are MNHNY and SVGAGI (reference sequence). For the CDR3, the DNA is TGTGCCAGCAGCCCAGGGGATAGCTCTGGAAACACCATATATTTT. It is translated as CASSPGDSSGNTIYF.

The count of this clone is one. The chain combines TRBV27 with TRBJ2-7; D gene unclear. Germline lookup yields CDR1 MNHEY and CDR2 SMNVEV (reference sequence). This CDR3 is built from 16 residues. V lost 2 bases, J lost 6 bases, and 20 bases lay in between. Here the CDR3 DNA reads TGTGCCAGCAGTTTAAGTCCCCAGCAGCTTTCTGGCGAGCAGTACTTC. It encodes CASSLSPQQLSGEQYF.

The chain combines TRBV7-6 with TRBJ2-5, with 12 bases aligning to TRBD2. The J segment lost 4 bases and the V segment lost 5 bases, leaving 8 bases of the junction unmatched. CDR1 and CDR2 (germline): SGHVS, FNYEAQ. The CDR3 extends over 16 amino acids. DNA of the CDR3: TGTGCCAGCAGCCGACTGACTAGCGGGGGAGGAGAGACCCAGTACTTC. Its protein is CASSRLTSGGGETQYF.

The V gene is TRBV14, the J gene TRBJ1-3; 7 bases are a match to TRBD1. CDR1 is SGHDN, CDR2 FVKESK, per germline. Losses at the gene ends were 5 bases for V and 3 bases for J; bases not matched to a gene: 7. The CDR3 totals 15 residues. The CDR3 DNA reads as TGTGCCAGCAGCAAAAGGGGGCTGGTTGGAAACACCATATATTTT. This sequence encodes CASSKRGLVGNTIYF.

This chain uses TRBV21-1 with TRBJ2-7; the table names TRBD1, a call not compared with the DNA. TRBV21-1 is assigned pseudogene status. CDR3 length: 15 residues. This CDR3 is CASSKQGPRLNEQYF. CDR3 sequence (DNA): TGTGCCAGCAGCAAACAGGGGCCACGCCTTAACGAGCAGTACTTC.

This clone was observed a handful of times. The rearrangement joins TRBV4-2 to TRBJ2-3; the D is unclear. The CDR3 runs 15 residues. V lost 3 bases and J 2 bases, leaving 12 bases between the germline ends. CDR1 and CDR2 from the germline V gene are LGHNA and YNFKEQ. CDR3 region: CASSHTTEPTDTQYF. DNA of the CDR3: TGTGCCAGCAGCCATACGACTGAACCCACAGATACGCAGTATTTT.

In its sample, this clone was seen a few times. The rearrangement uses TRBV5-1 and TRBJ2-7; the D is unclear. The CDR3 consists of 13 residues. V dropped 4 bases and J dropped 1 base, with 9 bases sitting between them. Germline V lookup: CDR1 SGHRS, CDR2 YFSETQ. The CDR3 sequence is CASSRAGSYEQYF. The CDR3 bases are TGCGCCAGCAGCCGGGCCGGGTCCTACGAGCAGTACTTC.

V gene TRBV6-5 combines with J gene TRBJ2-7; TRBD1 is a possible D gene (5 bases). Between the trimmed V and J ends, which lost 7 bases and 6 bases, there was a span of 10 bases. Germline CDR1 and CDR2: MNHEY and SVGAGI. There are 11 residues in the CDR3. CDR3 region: CASTTGSEQYF. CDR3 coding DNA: TGTGCCAGCACCACAGGCAGCGAGCAGTACTTC.

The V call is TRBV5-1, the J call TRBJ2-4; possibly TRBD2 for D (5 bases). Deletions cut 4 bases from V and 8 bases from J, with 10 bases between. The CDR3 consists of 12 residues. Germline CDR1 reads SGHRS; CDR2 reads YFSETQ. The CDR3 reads CASSPAGDIQYF. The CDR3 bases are TGCGCCAGCAGCCCCGCGGGTGACATTCAGTACTTC.

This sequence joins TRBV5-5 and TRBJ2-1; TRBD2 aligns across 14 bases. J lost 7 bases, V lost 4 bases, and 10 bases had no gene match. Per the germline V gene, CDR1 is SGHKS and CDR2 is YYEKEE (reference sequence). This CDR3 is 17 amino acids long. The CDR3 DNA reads TGTGCCAGCAGCAGCATCCGGGGACTAGCGGGGGTTAATGAGCAGTTCTTC. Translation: CASSSIRGLAGVNEQFF.

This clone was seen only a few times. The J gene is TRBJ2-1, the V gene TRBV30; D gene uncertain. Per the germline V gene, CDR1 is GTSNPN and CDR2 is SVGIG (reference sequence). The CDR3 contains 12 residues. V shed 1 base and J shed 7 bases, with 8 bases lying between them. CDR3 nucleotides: TGTGCCTGGAGTGACCAACGGAATGAGCAGTTCTTC. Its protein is CAWSDQRNEQFF.

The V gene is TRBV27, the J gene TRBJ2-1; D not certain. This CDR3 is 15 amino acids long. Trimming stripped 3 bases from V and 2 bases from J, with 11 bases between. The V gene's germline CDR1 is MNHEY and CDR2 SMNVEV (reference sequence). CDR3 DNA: TGTGCCAGCAGTTTTACCGTACACGCCTACAATGAGCAGTTCTTC. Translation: CASSFTVHAYNEQFF.

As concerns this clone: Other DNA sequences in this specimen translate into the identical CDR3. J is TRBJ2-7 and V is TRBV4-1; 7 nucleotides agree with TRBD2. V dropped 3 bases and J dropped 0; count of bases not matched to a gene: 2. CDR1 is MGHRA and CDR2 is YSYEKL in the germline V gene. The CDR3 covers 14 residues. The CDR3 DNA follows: TGCGCCAGCAGCCAGGGGGAGGGCTCCTACGAGCAGTACTTC. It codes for CASSQGEGSYEQYF.

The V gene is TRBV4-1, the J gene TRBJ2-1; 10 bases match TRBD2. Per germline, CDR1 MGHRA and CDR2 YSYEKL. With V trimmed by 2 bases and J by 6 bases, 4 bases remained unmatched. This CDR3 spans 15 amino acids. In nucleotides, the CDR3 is TGCGCCAGCAGCCAAACTAGCGGGGTTTCCAATGAGCAGTTCTTC. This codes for CASSQTSGVSNEQFF.

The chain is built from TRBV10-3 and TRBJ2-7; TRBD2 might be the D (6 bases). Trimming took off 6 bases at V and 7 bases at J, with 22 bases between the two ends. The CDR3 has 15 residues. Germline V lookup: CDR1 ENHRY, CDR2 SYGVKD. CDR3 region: CAIRWDSTLGVEQYF. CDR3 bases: TGTGCCATCAGGTGGGACTCCACGTTGGGTGTAGAGCAGTACTTC.

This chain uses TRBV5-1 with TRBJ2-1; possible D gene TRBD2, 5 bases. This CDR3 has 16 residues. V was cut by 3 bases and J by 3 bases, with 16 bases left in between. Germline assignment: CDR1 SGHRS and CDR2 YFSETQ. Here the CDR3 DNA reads TGCGCCAGCAGCTCCGGACTTGCCTCGGACTACAATGAGCAGTTCTTC. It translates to CASSSGLASDYNEQFF.

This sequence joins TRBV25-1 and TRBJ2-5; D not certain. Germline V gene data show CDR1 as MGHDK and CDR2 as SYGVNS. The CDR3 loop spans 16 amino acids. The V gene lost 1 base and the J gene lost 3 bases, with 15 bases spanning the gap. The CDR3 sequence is CASSELVQSGEETQYF. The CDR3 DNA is TGTGCCAGCAGTGAATTGGTCCAATCGGGCGAAGAGACCCAGTACTTC.

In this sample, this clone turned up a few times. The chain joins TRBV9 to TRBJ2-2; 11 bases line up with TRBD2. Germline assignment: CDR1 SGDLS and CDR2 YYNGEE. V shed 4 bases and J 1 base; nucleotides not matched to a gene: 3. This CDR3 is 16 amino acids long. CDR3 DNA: TGTGCCAGCAGCTGGGGGACTAGCGGGAACACCGGGGAGCTGTTTTTT. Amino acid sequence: CASSWGTSGNTGELFF.

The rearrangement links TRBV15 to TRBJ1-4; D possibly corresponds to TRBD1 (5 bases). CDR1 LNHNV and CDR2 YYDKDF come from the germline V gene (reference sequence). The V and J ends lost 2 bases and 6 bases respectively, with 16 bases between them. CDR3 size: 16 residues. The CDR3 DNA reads TGTGCCACCAGCAGACCGTCCGGGACTGAAGATGAAAAACTGTTTTTT. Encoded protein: CATSRPSGTEDEKLFF.

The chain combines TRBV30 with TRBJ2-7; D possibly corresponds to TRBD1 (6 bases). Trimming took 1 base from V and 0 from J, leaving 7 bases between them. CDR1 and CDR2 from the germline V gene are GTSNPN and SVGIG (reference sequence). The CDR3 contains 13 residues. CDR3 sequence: CAWSGTVSYEQYF. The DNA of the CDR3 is TGTGCCTGGAGTGGGACAGTCTCCTACGAGCAGTACTTC.

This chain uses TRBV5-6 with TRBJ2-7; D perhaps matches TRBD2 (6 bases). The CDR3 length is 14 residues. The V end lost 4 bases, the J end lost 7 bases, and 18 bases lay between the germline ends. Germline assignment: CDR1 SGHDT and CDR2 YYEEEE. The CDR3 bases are TGTGCCAGCAGCCTGGGTGGGTCTAGCGATGAGCAGTACTTC. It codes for CASSLGGSSDEQYF.

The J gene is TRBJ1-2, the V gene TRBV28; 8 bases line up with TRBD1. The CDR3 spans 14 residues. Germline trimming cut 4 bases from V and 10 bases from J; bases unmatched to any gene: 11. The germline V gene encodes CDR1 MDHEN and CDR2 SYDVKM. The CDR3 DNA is TGTGCCAGCAGTTCCCCCGGACAGGGTAGTCACTACACCTTC. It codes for CASSSPGQGSHYTF.

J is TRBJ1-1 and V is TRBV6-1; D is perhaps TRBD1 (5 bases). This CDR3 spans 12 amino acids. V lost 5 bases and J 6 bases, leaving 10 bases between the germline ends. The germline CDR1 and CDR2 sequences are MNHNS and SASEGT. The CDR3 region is CASSFDRSEAFF. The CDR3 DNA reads TGTGCCAGCAGTTTCGACAGATCTGAAGCTTTCTTT.